The source of this T cell receptor (beta chain) is a study of cytomegalovirus exposure and HLA in healthy donors. Study-wide results and caveats: When analyzed later, the rates of TCR association showed variation by HLA locus, with DRB1 the most and HLA-C the fewest. It emerged from a later analysis that several of the most significant clusters appeared to be linked to common viral pathogens. Within the data, a cluster of highly shared sequence variants was likely a sequencing artifact.

Primers for the PCR totalled 60 Vbeta and 13 Jbeta. TCRdb's table, derived via immunoSEQ multiplex PCR, lists solely in-frame clones and lacks some. The sample holds roughly 120,000 clones. Per germline, CDR1 SQVTM and CDR2 ANQGSEA. This CDR3 region has 13 residues. Trimming removed 3 bases from V and 3 bases from J, with 12 bases in between. On this clone itself: What it binds is unknown.

Sequencing was carried out using PBMCs. V and J are TRBV29-1 and TRBJ2-7, with a weak D call TRBD1 (8 bases). The origin of this receptor is a man aged 18 to 35 in good health and CMV-seronegative. CDR3 protein: CSVETGEGYEQYF. The CDR3 coding sequence is TGCAGCGTTGAGACAGGGGAGGGCTACGAGCAGTACTTC.